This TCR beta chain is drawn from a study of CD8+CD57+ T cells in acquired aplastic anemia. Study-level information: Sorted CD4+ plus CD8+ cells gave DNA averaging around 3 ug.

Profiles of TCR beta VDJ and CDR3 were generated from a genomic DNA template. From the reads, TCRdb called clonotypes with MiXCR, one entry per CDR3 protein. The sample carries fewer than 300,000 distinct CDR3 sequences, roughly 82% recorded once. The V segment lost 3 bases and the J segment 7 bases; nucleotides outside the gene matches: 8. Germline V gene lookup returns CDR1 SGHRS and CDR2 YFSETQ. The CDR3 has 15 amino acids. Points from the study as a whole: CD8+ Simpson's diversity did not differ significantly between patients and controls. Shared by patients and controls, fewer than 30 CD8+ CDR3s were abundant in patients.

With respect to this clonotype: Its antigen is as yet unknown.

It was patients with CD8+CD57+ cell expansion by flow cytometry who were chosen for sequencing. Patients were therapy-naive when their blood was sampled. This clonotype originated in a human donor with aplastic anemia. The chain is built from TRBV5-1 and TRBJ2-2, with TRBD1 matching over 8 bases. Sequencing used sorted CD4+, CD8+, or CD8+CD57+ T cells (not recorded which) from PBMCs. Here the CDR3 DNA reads TGCGCCAGCAGCTCTAGGGGGACAGGCAGCGGGGAGCTGTTTTTT. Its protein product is CASSSRGTGSGELFF. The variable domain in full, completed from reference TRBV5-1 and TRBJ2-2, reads KAGVTQTPRYLIKTRGQQVTLSCSPISGHRSVSWYQQTPGQGLQFLFEYFSETQRNKGNFPGRFSGRQFSNSRSEMNVSTLELGDSALYLCASSSRGTGSGELFFGEGSRLTVL.